This T cell receptor (beta chain) was captured by sequencing in a study of patients and donors after allogeneic stem cell transplantation. TCRdb passed the RT-PCR reads through MiXCR, listing each CDR3 protein once. The table has about 88,000 distinct CDR3 sequences, 48% seen once. Sequencing was carried out using blood, either unsorted or a sorted T cell fraction (not recorded which). The TCR sequence derives from a human donor who was either an allogeneic HSCT recipient or a stem cell or donor lymphocyte infusion donor (not recorded which). It is not recorded whose cells these are; they may come from a transplant donor.

The CDR3 coding sequence is TGCAGTGCCACCCCGAGAGGGGCCTACGAGCAGTACTTC. This encodes CSATPRGAYEQYF. This rearrangement joins TRBV20-1 to TRBJ2-7; D could derive from TRBD1 or TRBD2 (5 bases each). Looked up from germline, CDR1 is DFQATT and CDR2 is SNEGSKA (reference sequence). V lost 6 bases, J lost 2 bases, and 14 bases lay in between. This CDR3 region has 13 residues.